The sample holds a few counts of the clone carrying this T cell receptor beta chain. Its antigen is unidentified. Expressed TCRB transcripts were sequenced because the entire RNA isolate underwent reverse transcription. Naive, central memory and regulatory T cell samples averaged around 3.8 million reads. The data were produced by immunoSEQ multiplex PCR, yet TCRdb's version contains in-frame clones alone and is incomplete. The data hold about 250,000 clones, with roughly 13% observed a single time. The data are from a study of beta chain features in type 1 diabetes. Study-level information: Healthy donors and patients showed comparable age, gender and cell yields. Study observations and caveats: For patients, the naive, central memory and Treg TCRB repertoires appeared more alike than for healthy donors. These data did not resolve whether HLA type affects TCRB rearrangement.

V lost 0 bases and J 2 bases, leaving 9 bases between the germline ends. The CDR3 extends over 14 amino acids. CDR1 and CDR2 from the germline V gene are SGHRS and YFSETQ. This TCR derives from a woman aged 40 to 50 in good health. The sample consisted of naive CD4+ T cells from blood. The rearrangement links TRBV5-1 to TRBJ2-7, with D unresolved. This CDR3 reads CASSLDLSAYEQYF. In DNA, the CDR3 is TGCGCCAGCAGCTTGGATCTCAGTGCCTACGAGCAGTACTTC.